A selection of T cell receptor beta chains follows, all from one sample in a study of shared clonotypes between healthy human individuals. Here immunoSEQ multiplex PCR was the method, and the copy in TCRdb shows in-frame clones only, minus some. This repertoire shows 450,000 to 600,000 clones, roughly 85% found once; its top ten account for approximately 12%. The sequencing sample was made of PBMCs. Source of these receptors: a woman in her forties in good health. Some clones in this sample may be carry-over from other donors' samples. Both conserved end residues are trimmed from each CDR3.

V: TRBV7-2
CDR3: ASNPGTNTEAF

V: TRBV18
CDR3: ASSPHAGQGTPYEQY

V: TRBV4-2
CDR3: ASSQDRGFNEKLF

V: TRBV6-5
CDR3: ASSYKDRGYEQY

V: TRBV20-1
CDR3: SPNYGYT

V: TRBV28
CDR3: ASSFHRNTNEKLF

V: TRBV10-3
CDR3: AISEPGQGINTEAF

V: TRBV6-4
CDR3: ASFRDSSYEQY

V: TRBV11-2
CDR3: ASSLESATYNEQF

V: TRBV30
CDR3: AWAPGGSGELF

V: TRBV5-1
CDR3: ASSLVQNNEQF

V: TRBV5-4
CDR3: ASSHRTSEEQY

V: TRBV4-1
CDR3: ASSPTSGQISTLYGYT

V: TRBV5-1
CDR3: ASSSRQSQNTEAF

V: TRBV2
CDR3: ASSVPSGTQETQY

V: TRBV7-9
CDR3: ASSLVESMSTEAF

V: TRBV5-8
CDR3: ASSRASGRVAYEQF

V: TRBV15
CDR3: ATSRGVTGELF

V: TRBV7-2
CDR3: ASSARQEWETQY

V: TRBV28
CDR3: ASSLSGPGLEQF

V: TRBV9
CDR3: ASSPGLTADEQY

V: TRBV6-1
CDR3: ASSELAGKYEQY

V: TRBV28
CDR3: ASSPSGRGIGEQF

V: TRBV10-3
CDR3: AISVGTQETQY

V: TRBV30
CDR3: AWGSISGTIQF

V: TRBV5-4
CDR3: ASSWGTGENEKLF

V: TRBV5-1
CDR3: ASSLRVSGNPNNEQF

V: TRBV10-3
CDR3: AISVGPNAYEQY

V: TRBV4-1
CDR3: ASSLASATYEQY

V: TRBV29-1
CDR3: SVDRVLQETQY

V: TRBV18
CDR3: ASSPALAGAGGTGELF

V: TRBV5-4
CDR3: AGSRGRLQETQY

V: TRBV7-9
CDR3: ASSLVVGEQF

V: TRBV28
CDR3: ASNSAGTTLENQF

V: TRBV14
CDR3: ASSARTGGSSEAF

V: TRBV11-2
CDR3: ASSLGASTYEQY

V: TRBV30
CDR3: AWNTWGTEAF

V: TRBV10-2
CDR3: ASIPGTGFVDEQF

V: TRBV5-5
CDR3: ASSLFGRDYEQY

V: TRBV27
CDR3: ASSSLGGTSLY

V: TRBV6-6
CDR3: ASSHRGLGGTEAF

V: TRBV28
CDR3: ASSPPGLGGYT

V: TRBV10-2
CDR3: ASSDVRAGRYNEQF

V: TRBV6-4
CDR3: ASSGEVGQPQH

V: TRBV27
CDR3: ASTGTGGGRAF

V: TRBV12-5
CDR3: ASGLGTVNTEAF

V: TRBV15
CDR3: ATSFRTGAYSNQPQH

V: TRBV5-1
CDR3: ASSPAPGETQY